These T cell receptor beta chains were read from a single sample in a study of CD4+ T cells in melanoma. TCRdb's copy holds only in-frame clones and misses some; the assay was immunoSEQ multiplex PCR. The sample holds fewer than 150,000 clones, around 90% seen once. The receptors derive from a human donor with melanoma. Both conserved end residues are part of each CDR3. Each record gives: D gene, J gene, V gene, CDR3 protein. D genes are given only for firm matches.

d_call: TRBD2
j_call: TRBJ2-5
v_call: TRBV7-8
cdr3_aa: CASSMRAGGPRQETQYF

d_call: TRBD2
j_call: TRBJ2-4
v_call: TRBV6-5
cdr3_aa: CASSTGGATKNIQYF

d_call: .
j_call: TRBJ1-5
v_call: TRBV4-1
cdr3_aa: CASSQVELGLQPQHF

d_call: .
j_call: TRBJ1-5
v_call: TRBV2
cdr3_aa: CASSPNAGGASF

d_call: .
j_call: TRBJ1-2
v_call: TRBV19
cdr3_aa: CASSIAGEIYGYTF

d_call: TRBD1
j_call: TRBJ1-5
v_call: TRBV4-1
cdr3_aa: CASSQVGKQGKGNQPQHF

d_call: TRBD2
j_call: TRBJ2-3
v_call: TRBV5-1
cdr3_aa: CASSLLADTQYF

d_call: TRBD1
j_call: TRBJ1-2
v_call: TRBV7-8
cdr3_aa: CASSLGGQLGYTF

d_call: .
j_call: TRBJ2-3
v_call: TRBV2
cdr3_aa: CASSGSKGSTDTQYF

d_call: TRBD2
j_call: TRBJ2-1
v_call: TRBV9
cdr3_aa: CASSNERGGFNEQFF

d_call: TRBD2
j_call: TRBJ2-3
v_call: TRBV27
cdr3_aa: CASSFSGGGGGTDTQYF

d_call: .
j_call: TRBJ2-7
v_call: TRBV5-1
cdr3_aa: CASSDRTESSYEQYF

d_call: TRBD1
j_call: TRBJ2-3
v_call: TRBV30
cdr3_aa: CAWSLRGRFTQYF

d_call: .
j_call: TRBJ2-6
v_call: TRBV7-3
cdr3_aa: CASSTSGANVLTF

d_call: .
j_call: TRBJ1-6
v_call: TRBV7-9
cdr3_aa: CASSSETSPLHF

d_call: TRBD2
j_call: TRBJ2-1
v_call: TRBV9
cdr3_aa: CASSGSGLAGTKGEQFF

d_call: .
j_call: TRBJ1-2
v_call: TRBV5-1
cdr3_aa: CASSYLPVGGGSGYTF

d_call: TRBD1
j_call: TRBJ1-6
v_call: TRBV13
cdr3_aa: CASSRDRGSSPLHF

d_call: TRBD1
j_call: TRBJ1-1
v_call: TRBV28
cdr3_aa: CASSPIQGATEAFF

d_call: .
j_call: TRBJ1-2
v_call: TRBV6-1
cdr3_aa: CASVGGSYGYTF